This T cell receptor (beta chain) was recorded in a study of shared clonotypes between healthy human individuals. V lost 1 base and J lost 12, with 16 bases in between. Germline-derived CDR1 and CDR2 are LGHNA and YSLEER. The CDR3 length is 13 residues. Profiled with immunoSEQ multiplex PCR; TCRdb holds only in-frame clones, not every one. The repertoire holds around 1.6 million clones, with 95% to 99% as singletons. V usage is TRBV4-3 and J usage is TRBJ2-7, with D maybe TRBD2 (6 bases). The sample consisted of naive CD4+ T cells sorted from blood. Subset indicated: CD45RA+ positively selected. The TCR was taken from a man aged 25 to 40 in good health. The CDR3 nucleotides read TGCGCCAGCAGCCAAGGGGGGGTAGGAGAACGGTACTTC. It is translated as CASSQGGVGERYF.